What follows are 6 T cell receptor beta chains derived from one specimen sequenced in a study of vaccination and CD4 T cells after COVID-19. These receptors' antigens are unknown. An Oncomine TCR Beta short-read assay was used to sequence the DNA from cultured CD4+ T cells. TCRdb fed the PCR reads into MiXCR, producing one record per CDR3 protein. The profile shows roughly 24,000 distinct CDR3 sequences, 35% of them singletons. Time point reported: late sampling 161 to 241 days after vaccination in a few convalescent patients. Regarding treatment: roughly 11-day PBMC culture with coronavirus spike peptide pools or control peptides (ViraFEST assay). This specimen was CD4+ T cells from blood, cultured in vitro, taken about 7 months after SARS-CoV-2 vaccination. The source of these receptors is a human donor who had recovered from COVID-19.

The CDR3: CASSLYDSGANVLTF. As DNA, the CDR3 is TGTGCCAGCAGCTTATACGATTCTGGGGCCAACGTCCTGACTTTC. The genes are TRBV7-3 and TRBJ2-6; D is unclear. This CDR3 is built from 15 residues. Trimming shortened V by 2 bases and J by 1 base, and 6 bases separated the two germline ends. Per the germline V gene, CDR1 is SGHTA and CDR2 is FQGTGA.

This clonotype is judged medium-sized. The V call is TRBV15, the J call TRBJ1-5; D might be TRBD1 (5 bases). V was trimmed by 7 bases and J by 9 bases, leaving 19 bases between them. The CDR3 has 14 residues. Per the germline V gene, CDR1 is LNHNV and CDR2 is YYDKDF (reference sequence). The CDR3 sequence: CATTPTGDFPPQHF. The CDR3 DNA reads as TGTGCCACCACCCCAACCGGGGACTTCCCGCCCCAGCATTTT.

This clonotype was counted between two and nine times. The chain combines TRBV20-1 with TRBJ2-5; no firm D call. Germline V gene lookup returns CDR1 DFQATT and CDR2 SNEGSKA (reference sequence). V was clipped by 0 bases and J by 2 bases, with 7 bases between them. The CDR3 consists of 13 residues. The CDR3 sequence: CSARDERQETQYF. CDR3 bases: TGCAGTGCTAGAGATGAAAGGCAAGAGACCCAGTACTTC.

V and J are TRBV5-6 and TRBJ2-1, with D possibly matching TRBD1 (6 bases). The CDR3 covers 16 residues. CDR1 and CDR2 from the germline V gene are SGHDT and YYEEEE. The V end was cut by 4 bases, the J end by 7 bases, with 21 bases between. In DNA, the CDR3 is TGTGCCAGCAGCCTTCTCACAGGGAAGGTTAAGAATGAGCAGTTCTTC. The encoded protein is CASSLLTGKVKNEQFF.

This clonotype has just one count. The rearrangement links TRBV27 to TRBJ1-1, with 10 positions matching TRBD1. The CDR3 has 18 amino acids. The V segment lost 8 bases and the J segment 1 base; nucleotides outside the gene matches: 16. Germline V gene data show CDR1 as MNHEY and CDR2 as SMNVEV (reference sequence). CDR3 bases: TGTGCCAGCTCGGGGGGGGACAGGGGCCTACGAGGGAACACTGAAGCTTTCTTT. This translates into CASSGGDRGLRGNTEAFF.

The chain couples TRBV5-1 to TRBJ2-5; D tentatively reads TRBD1 or TRBD2 (5 bases each). This CDR3 has 13 amino acids. Germline V gene data show CDR1 as SGHRS and CDR2 as YFSETQ. Trimming stripped 4 bases from V and 5 bases from J, with 12 bases between. CDR3 DNA: TGCGCCAGCAGCGAACAGGAGCGGGAGACCCAGTACTTC. Translating gives CASSEQERETQYF.